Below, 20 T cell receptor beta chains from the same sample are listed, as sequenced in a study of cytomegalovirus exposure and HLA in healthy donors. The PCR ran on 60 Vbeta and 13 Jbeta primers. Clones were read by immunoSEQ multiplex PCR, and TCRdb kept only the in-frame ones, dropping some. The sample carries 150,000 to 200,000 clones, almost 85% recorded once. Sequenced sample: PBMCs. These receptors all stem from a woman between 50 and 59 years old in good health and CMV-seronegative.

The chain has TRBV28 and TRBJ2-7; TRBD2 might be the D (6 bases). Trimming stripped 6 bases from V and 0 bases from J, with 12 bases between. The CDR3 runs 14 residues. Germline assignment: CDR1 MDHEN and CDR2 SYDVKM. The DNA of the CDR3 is TGTGCCAGCAGAAAGCGGAGGGGCTCCTACGAGCAGTACTTC. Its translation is CASRKRRGSYEQYF.

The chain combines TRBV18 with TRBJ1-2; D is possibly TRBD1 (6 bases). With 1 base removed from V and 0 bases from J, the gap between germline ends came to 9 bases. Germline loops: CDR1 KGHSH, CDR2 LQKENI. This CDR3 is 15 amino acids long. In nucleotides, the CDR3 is TGTGCCAGCTCACCACTCAGGGGTGCTAACTATGGCTACACCTTC. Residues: CASSPLRGANYGYTF. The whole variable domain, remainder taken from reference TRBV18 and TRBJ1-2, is NAGVMQNPRHLVRRRGQEARLRCSPMKGHSHVYWYRQLPEEGLKFMVYLQKENIIDESGMPKERFSAEFPKEGPSILRIQQVVRGDSAAYFCASSPLRGANYGYTFGSGTRLTVV.

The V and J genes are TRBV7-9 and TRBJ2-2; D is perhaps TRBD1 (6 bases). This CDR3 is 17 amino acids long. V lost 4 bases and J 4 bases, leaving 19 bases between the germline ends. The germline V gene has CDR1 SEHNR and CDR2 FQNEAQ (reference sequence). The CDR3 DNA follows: TGTGCCAGCAGCTCCTTCGCTTTGGGGGCGGGCACCGGGGAGCTGTTTTTT. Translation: CASSSFALGAGTGELFF.

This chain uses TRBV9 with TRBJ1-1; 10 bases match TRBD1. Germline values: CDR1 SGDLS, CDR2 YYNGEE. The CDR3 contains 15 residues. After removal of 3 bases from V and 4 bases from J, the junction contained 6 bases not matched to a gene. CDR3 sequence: CASSAGQGGITEAFF. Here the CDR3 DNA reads TGTGCCAGCAGCGCCGGACAGGGGGGAATCACTGAAGCTTTCTTT.

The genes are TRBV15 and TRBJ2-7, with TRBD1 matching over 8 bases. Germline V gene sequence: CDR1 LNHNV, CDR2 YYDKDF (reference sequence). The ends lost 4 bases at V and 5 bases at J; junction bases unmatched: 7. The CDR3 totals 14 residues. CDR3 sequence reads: CATSTRTGRDEQYF. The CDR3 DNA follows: TGTGCCACCAGCACCCGGACAGGGCGGGACGAGCAGTACTTC.

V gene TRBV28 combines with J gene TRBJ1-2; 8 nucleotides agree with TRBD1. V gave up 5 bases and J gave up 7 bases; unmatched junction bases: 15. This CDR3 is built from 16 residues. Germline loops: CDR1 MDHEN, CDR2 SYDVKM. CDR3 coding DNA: TGTGCCAGCAGTCTAGATCCGGACAGGGTGAAGGGTGGCTACACCTTC. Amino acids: CASSLDPDRVKGGYTF.

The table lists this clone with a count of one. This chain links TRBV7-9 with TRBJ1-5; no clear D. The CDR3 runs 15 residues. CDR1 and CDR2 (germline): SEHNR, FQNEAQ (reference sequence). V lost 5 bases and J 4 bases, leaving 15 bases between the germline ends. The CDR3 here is CASSGGVLGNQPQHF. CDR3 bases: TGTGCCAGCAGCGGCGGGGTTTTGGGGAATCAGCCCCAGCATTTT. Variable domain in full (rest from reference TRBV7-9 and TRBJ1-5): DTGVSQNPRHKITKRGQNVTFRCDPISEHNRLYWYRQTLGQGPEFLTYFQNEAQLEKSRLLSDRFSAERPKGSFSTLEIQRTEQGDSAMYLCASSGGVLGNQPQHFGDGTRLSIL.

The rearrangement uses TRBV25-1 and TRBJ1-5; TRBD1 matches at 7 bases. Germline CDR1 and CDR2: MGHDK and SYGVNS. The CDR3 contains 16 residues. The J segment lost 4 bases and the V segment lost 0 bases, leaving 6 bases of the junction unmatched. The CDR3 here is CASSEYTTGDNQPQHF. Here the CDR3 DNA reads TGTGCCAGCAGTGAATATACCACAGGGGATAATCAGCCCCAGCATTTT.

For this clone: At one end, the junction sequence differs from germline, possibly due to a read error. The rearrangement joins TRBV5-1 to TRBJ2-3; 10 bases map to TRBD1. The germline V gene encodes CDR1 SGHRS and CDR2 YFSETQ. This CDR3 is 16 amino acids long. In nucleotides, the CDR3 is TGCGCCAGCAGTTTGGATGGACAGGGGGTTTCAGATACGCAGTATTTT. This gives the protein CASSLDGQGVSDTQYF.

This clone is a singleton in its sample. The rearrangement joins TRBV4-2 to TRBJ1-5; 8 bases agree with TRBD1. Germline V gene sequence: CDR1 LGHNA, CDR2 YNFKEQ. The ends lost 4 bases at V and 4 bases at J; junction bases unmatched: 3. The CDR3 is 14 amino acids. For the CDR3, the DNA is TGTGCCAGCAGCCGGACAGGGCGGAATCAGCCCCAGCATTTT. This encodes CASSRTGRNQPQHF.

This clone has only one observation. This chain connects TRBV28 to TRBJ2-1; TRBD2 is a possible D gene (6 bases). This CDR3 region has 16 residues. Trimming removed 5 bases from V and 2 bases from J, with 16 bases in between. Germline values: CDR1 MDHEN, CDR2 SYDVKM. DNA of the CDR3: TGTGCCAGCAGTAAAGCTACGACTAGGCCCTACAATGAGCAGTTCTTC. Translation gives CASSKATTRPYNEQFF.

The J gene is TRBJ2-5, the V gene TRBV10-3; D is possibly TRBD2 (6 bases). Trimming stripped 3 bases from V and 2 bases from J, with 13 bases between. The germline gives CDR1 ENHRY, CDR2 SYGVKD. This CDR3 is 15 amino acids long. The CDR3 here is CAISDQSRGQETQYF. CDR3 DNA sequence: TGTGCCATCAGTGACCAATCCCGGGGGCAAGAGACCCAGTACTTC.

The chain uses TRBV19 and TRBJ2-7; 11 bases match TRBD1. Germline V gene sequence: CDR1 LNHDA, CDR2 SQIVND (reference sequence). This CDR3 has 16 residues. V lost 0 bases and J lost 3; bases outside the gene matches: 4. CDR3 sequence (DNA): TGTGCCAGTAGTATAGAACGGACAGGGGGCAGCTACGAGCAGTACTTC. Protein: CASSIERTGGSYEQYF.

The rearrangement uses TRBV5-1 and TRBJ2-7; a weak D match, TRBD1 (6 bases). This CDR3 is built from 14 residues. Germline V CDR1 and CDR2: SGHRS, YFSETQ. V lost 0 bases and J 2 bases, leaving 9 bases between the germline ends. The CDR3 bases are TGCGCCAGCAGCTTGGTGACAGGTACCTACGAGCAGTACTTC. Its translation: CASSLVTGTYEQYF.

CDR3 residues: CASSPPKLIGDEQYF. The CDR3 bases are TGTGCCAGCTCACCACCAAAACTAATCGGAGACGAGCAGTACTTC. The chain carries TRBV18 and TRBJ2-7; D is ambiguous. This CDR3 spans 15 amino acids. Trimming removed 0 bases at V and 5 bases at J, with 14 bases between. The V gene's germline CDR1 is KGHSH and CDR2 LQKENI.

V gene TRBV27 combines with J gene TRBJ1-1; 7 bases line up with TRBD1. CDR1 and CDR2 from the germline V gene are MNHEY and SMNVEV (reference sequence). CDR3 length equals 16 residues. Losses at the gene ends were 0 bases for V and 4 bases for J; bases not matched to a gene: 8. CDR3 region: CASSLSPRQGRTEAFF. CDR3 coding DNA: TGTGCCAGCAGTTTATCCCCACGACAGGGCCGCACTGAAGCTTTCTTT.

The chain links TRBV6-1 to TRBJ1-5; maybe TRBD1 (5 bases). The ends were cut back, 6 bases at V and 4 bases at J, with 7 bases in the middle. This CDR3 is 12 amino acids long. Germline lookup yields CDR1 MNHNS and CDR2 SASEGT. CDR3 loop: CASRDINQPQHF. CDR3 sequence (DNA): TGTGCCAGCAGGGACATTAATCAGCCCCAGCATTTT.

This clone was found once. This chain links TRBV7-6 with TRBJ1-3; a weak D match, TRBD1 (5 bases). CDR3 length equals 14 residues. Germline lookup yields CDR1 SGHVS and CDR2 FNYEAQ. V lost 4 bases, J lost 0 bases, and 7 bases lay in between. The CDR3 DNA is TGTGCCAGCAGCTCCACAGGCTCTGGAAACACCATATATTTT. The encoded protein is CASSSTGSGNTIYF. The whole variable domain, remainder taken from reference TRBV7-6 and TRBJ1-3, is GAGVSQSPRYKVTKRGQDVALRCDPISGHVSLYWYRQALGQGPEFLTYFNYEAQQDKSGLPNDRFSAERPEGSISTLTIQRTEQRDSAMYRCASSSTGSGNTIYFGEGSWLTVV.

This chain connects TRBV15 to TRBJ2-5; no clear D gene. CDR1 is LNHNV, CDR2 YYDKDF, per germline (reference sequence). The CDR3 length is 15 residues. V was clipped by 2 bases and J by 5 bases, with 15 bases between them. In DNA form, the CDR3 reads TGTGCCACCAGCAGACTCCCGGCGACCGGGGAGACCCAGTACTTC. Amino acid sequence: CATSRLPATGETQYF.

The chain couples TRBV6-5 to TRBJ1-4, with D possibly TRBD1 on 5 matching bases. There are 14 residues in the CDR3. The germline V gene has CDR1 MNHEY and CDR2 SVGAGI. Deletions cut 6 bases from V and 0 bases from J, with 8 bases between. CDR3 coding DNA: TGTGCCAGCAGGAAGGGGCCAACTAATGAAAAACTGTTTTTT. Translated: CASRKGPTNEKLFF.